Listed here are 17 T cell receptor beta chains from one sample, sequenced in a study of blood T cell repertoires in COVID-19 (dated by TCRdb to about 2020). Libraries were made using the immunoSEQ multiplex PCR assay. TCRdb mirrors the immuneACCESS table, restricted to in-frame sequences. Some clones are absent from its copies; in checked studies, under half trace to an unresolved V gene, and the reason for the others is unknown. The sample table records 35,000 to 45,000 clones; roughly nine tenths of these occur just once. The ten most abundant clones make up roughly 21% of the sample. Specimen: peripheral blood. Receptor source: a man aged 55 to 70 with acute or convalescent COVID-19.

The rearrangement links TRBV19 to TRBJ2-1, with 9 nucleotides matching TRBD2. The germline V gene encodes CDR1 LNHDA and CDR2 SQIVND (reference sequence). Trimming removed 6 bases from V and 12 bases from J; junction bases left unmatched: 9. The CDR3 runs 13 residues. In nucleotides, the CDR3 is TGTGCCAGTAGAACCGGGACTAGCCCGGGGCAGTTCTTC. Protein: CASRTGTSPGQFF.

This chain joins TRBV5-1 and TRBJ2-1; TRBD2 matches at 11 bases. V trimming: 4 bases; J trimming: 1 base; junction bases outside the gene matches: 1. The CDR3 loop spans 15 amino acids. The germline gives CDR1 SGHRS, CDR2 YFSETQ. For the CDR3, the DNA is TGCGCCAGCAGCACTAGCGGGAGTTCCTACAATGAGCAGTTCTTC. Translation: CASSTSGSSYNEQFF.

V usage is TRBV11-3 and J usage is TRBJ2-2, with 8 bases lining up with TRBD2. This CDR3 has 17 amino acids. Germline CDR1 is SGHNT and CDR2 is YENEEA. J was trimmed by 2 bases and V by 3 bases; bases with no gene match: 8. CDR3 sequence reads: CASSLVSGSPNTGELFF. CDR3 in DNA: TGTGCCAGCAGCTTGGTAAGCGGGAGCCCAAACACCGGGGAGCTGTTTTTT. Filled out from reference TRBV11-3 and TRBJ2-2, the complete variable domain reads EAGVVQSPRYKIIEKKQPVAFWCNPISGHNTLYWYLQNLGQGPELLIRYENEEAVDDSQLPKDRFSAERLKGVDSTLKIQPAELGDSAVYLCASSLVSGSPNTGELFFGEGSRLTVL.

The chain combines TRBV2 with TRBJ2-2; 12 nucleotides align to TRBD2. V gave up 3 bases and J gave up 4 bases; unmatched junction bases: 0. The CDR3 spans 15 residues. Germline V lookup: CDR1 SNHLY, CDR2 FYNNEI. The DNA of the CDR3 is TGTGCCAGCAGTGAGACTAGCGGGGGCACCGGGGAGCTGTTTTTT. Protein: CASSETSGGTGELFF.

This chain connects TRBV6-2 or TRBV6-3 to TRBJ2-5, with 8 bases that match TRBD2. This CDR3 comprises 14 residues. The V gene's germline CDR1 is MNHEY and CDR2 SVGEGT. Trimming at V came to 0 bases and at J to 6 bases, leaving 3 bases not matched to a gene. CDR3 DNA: TGTGCCAGCAGTTACTCTAGACTAGCGAAGACCCAGTACTTC. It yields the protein CASSYSRLAKTQYF.

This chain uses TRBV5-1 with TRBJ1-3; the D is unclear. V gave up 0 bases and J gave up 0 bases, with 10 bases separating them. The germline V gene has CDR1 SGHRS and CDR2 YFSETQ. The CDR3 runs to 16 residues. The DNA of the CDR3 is TGCGCCAGCAGCTTGGCCGGGTTCCCCTCTGGAAACACCATATATTTT. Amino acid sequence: CASSLAGFPSGNTIYF.

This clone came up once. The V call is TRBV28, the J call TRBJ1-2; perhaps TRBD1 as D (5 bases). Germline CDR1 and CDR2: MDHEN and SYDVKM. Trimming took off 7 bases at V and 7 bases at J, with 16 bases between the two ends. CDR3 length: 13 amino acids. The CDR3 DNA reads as TGTGCCAGCAAGGGGTCACGACCGGGTGGCTACACCTTC. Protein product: CASKGSRPGGYTF.

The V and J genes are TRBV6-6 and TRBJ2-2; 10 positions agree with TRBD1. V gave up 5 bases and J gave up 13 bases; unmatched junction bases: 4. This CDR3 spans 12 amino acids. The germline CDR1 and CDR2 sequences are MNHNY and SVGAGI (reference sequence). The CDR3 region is CASSPGDRGLFF. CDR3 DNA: TGTGCCAGCAGTCCCGGGGACAGGGGGCTGTTTTTT.

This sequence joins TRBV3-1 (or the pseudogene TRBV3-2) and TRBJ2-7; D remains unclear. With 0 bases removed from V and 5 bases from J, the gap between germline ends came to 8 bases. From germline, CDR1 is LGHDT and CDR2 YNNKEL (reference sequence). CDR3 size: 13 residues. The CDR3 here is CASSQEMKHEQYF. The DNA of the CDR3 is TGTGCCAGCAGCCAAGAGATGAAGCACGAGCAGTACTTC.

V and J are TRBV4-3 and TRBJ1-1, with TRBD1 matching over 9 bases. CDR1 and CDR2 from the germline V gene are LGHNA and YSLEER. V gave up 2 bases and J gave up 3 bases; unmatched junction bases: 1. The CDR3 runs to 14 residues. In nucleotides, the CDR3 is TGCGCCAGCAGCCAACGGACAGGGGACACTGAAGCTTTCTTT. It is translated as CASSQRTGDTEAFF.

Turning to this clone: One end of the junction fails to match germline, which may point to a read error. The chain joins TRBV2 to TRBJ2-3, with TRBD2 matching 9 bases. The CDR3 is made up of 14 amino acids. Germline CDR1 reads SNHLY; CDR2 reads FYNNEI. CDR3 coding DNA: TGTGCCAGCAGCTGGGGGACTAGCAAAGATACGCAGTATTTT. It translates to CASSWGTSKDTQYF.

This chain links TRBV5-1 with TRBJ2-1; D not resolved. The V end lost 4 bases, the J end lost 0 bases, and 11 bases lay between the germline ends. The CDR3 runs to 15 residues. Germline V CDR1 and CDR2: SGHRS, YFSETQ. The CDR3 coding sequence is TGCGCCAGCAGCGCGGCTTTATTCTCCTACAATGAGCAGTTCTTC. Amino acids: CASSAALFSYNEQFF.

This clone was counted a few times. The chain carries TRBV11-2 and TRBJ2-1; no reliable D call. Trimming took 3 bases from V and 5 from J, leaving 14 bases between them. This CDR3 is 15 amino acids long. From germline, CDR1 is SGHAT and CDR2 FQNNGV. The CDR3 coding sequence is TGTGCCAGCAGCTTGATTGCCAGCGCCCACAATGAGCAGTTCTTC. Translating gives CASSLIASAHNEQFF.

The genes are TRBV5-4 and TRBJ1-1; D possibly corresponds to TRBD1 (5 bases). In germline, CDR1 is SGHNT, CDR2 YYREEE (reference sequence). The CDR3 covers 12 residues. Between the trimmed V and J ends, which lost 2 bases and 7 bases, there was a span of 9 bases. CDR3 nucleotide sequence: TGTGCCAGCAGCTTTACGGGGGGTGAAGCTTTCTTT. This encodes CASSFTGGEAFF.

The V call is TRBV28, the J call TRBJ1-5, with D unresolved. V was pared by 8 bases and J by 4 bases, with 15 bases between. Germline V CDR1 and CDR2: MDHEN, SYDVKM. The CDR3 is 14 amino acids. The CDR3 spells CASGVLAANQPQHF. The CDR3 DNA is TGTGCCAGCGGAGTTTTGGCCGCTAATCAGCCCCAGCATTTT. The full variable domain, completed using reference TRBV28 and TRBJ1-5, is DVKVTQSSRYLVKRTGEKVFLECVQDMDHENMFWYRQDPGLGLRLIYFSYDVKMKEKGDIPEGYSVSREKKERFSLILESASTNQTSMYLCASGVLAANQPQHFGDGTRLSIL.

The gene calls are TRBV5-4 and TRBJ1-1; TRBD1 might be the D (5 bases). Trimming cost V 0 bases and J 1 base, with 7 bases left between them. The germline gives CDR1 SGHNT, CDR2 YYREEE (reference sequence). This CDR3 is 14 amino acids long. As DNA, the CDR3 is TGTGCCAGCAGCTTGGTCCAGGGGAACACTGAAGCTTTCTTT. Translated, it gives CASSLVQGNTEAFF.

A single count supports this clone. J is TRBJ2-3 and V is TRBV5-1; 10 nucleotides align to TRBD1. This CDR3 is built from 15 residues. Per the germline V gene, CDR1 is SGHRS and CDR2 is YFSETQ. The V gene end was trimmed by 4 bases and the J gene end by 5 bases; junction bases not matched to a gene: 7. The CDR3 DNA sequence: TGCGCCAGCAGCCGCGACAGGGGGCTTCGAGATACGCAGTATTTT. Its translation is CASSRDRGLRDTQYF.